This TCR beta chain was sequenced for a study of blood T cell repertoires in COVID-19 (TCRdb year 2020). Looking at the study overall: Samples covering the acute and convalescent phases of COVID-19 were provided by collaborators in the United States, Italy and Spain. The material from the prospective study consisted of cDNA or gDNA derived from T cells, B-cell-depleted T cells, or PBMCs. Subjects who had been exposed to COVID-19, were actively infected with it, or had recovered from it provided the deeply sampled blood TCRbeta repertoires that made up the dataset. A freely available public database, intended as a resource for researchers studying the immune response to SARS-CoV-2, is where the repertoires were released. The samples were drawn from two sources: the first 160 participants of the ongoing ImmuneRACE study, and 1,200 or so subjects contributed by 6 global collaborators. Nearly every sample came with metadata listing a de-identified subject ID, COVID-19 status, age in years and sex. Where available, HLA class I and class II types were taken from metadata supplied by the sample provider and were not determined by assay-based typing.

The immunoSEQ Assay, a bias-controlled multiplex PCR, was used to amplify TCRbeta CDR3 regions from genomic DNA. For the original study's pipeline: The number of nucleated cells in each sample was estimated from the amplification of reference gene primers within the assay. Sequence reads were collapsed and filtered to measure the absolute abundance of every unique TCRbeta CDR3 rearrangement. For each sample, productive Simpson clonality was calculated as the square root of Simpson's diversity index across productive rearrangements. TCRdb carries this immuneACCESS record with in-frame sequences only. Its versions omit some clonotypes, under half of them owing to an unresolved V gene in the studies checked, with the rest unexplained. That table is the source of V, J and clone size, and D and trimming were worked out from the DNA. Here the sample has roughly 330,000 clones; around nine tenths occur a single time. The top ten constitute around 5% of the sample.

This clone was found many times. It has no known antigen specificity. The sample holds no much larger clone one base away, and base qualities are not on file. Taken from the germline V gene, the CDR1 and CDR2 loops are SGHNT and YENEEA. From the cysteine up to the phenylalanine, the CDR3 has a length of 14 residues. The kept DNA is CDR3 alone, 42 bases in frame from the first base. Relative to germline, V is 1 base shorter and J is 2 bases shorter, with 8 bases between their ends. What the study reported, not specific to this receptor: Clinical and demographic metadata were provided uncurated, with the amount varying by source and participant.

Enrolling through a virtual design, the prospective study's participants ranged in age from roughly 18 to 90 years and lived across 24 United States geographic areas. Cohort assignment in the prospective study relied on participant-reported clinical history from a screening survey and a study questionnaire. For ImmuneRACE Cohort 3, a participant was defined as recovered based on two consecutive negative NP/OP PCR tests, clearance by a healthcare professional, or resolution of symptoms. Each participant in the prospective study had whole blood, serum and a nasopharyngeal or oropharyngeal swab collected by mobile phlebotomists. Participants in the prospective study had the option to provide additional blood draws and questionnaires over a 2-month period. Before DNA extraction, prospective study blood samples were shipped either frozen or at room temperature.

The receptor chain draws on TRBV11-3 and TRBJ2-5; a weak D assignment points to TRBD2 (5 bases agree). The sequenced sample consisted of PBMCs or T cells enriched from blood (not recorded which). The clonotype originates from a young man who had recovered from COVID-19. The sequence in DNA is TGTGCCAGCAGCTTAGGGCTAGCTCAAGAGACCCAGTACTTC. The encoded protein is CASSLGLAQETQYF. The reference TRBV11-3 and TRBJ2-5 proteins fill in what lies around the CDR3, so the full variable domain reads EAGVVQSPRYKIIEKKQPVAFWCNPISGHNTLYWYLQNLGQGPELLIRYENEEAVDDSQLPKDRFSAERLKGVDSTLKIQPAELGDSAVYLCASSLGLAQETQYFGPGTRLLVL.